This T cell receptor beta chain came from a study of early T cells in non-severe SARS-CoV-2 infection. Study-wide findings and caveats: In VDJdb matching, anti-spike CD8 responses were favored while private and CD4 specificities went missing.

This clonotype has more than one count but fewer than ten. Its cognate antigen is unknown. Compared with germline, one end of the junction differs, possibly owing to a read error. MiXCR, run by TCRdb on the 5' RACE reads, gives a single entry per CDR3 protein. The sample holds roughly 56,000 distinct CDR3 sequences, approximately 8.4% seen once. This CDR3 has 14 amino acids. Germline V gives CDR1 MNHNS, CDR2 SASEGT. This chain joins TRBV6-1 and TRBJ1-1, with D tentatively TRBD1 (5 bases). The source of this sequence is an adult who was a healthcare worker with PCR-confirmed SARS-CoV-2 infection or an uninfected control (not recorded which). Material for sequencing was whole blood. The CDR3 loop is CASSPLKGNTEVFF. The CDR3 DNA sequence: TGTGCCAGCAGTCCCTTAAAGGGGAACACTGAAGTTTTCTTT.